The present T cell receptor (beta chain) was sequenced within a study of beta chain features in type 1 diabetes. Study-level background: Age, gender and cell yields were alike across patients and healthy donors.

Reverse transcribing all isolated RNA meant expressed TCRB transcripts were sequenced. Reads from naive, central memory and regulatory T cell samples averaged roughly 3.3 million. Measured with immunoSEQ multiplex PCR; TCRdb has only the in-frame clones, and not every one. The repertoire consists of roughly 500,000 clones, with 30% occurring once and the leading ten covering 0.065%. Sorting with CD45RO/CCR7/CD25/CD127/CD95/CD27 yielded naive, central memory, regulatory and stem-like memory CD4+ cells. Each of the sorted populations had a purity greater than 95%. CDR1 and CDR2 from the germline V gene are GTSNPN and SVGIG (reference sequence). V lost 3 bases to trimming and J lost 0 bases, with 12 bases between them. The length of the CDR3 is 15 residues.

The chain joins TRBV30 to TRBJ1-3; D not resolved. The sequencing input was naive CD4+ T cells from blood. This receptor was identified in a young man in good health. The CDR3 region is CAWSAGRSSGNTIYF. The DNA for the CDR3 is TGTGCCTGGAGCGCGGGGAGGAGCTCTGGAAACACCATATATTTT.